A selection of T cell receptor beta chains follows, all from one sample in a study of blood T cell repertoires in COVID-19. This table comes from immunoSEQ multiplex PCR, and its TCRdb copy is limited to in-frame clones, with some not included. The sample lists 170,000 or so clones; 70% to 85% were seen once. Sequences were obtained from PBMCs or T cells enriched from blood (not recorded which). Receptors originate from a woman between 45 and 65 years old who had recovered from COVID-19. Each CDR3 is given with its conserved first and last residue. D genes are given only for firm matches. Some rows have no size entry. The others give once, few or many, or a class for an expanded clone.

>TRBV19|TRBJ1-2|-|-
CASSITVRGYDGYTF
TGTGCCAGTAGTATTACCGTAAGGGGGTACGATGGCTACACCTTC
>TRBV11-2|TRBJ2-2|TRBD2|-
CASSFGPSGNTGELFF
TGTGCCAGCAGCTTCGGCCCTAGCGGGAACACCGGGGAGCTGTTTTTT
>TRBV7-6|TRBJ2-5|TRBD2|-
CASTPKASGTLKETQYF
TGTGCCAGCACCCCTAAGGCTAGCGGGACCTTAAAAGAGACCCAGTACTTC
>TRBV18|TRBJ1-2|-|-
CASSPPAREAGYTF
TGTGCCAGCTCACCACCGGCCAGGGAGGCTGGCTACACCTTC
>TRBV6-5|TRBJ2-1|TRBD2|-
CASSISGRASKQFF
TGTGCCAGCAGTATCAGCGGGAGGGCCTCAAAGCAGTTCTTC
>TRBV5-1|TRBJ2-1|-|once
CASSVRGEQFF
TGCGCCAGCAGCGTAAGGGGTGAGCAGTTCTTC
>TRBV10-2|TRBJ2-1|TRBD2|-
CASIGGTSGSGSYNEQFF
TGCGCCAGCATAGGAGGGACTAGCGGGAGCGGCTCCTACAATGAGCAGTTCTTC
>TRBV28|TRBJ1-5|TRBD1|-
CASRLDRVDQPQHF
TGTGCCAGCAGACTGGACAGGGTGGATCAGCCCCAGCATTTT
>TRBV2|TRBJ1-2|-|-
CASSESGSYGYTF
TGTGCCAGCAGTGAATCGGGGAGCTATGGCTACACCTTC
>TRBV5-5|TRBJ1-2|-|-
CASSLDLEYYYGYTF
TGTGCCAGCAGCTTGGATCTGGAGTATTATTATGGCTACACCTTC
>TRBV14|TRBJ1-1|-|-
CASSQDGMNTEAFF
TGTGCCAGCAGCCAGGACGGGATGAACACTGAAGCTTTCTTT
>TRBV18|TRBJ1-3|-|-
CASSLNREGNTIYF
TGTGCCAGCTCACTGAACAGGGAAGGAAACACCATATATTTT
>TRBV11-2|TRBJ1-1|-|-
CASSFFTEAFF
TGTGCCAGCAGCTTCTTCACTGAAGCTTTCTTT
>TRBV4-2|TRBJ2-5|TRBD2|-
CASSQSAGGETQYF
TGTGCCAGCAGCCAATCTGCGGGAGGCGAGACCCAGTACTTC
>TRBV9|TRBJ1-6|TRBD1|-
CASNEGQHNSPLHF
TGTGCCAGCAACGAGGGACAGCATAATTCACCCCTCCACTTT
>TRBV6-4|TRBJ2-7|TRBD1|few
CASSDPSGGQYF
TGTGCCAGCAGTGATCCTTCAGGGGGGCAGTACTTC
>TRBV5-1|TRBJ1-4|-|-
CASSLQGIGEKLFF
TGCGCCAGCAGCTTACAGGGCATCGGTGAAAAACTGTTTTTT
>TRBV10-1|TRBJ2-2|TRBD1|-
CASSRDSTGELFF
TGCGCCAGCAGCCGGGACAGCACCGGGGAGCTGTTTTTT
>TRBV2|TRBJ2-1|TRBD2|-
CASGRATYNEQFF
TGTGCCAGCGGGAGGGCGACCTACAATGAGCAGTTCTTC
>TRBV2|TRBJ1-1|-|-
CASRETGPNTEAFF
TGTGCCAGCAGAGAGACAGGCCCGAACACTGAAGCTTTCTTT
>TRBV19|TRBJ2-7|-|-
CASSWGDSGYEQYF
TGTGCCAGTAGTTGGGGGGACAGCGGCTACGAGCAGTACTTC
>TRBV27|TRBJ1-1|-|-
CASSFAGTEAFF
TGTGCCAGCAGTTTTGCGGGGACTGAAGCTTTCTTT
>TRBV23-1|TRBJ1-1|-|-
CASIFPGGFDTEAFF
TGCGCCAGCATATTCCCCGGGGGGTTCGACACTGAAGCTTTCTTT
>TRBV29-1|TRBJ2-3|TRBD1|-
CSVGQGTDTQYF
TGCAGCGTCGGACAGGGGACAGATACGCAGTATTTT
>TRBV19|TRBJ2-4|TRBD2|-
CASSISSGRIKNIQYF
TGTGCCAGTAGTATATCCAGCGGGAGAATCAAAAACATTCAGTACTTC
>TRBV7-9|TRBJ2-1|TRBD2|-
CASSGLAGGSSYNEQFF
TGTGCCAGCAGTGGACTAGCGGGAGGGAGCTCCTACAATGAGCAGTTCTTC
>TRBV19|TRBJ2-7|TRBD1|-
CASSIDPDRGYEQYF
TGTGCCAGTAGTATAGATCCGGACAGGGGCTACGAGCAGTACTTC
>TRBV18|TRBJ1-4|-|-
CASAPRKGPSEKLFF
TGTGCCAGCGCGCCCCGGAAGGGGCCAAGTGAAAAACTGTTTTTT
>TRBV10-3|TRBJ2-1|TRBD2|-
CAISGREGNEQFF
TGTGCCATCAGTGGGCGGGAGGGTAATGAGCAGTTCTTC
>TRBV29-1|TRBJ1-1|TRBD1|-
CSVPGQSNTEAFF
TGCAGCGTCCCGGGACAGTCGAACACTGAAGCTTTCTTT
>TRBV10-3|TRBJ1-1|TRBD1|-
CATDGTGNTEAFF
TGTGCCACGGACGGGACAGGGAACACTGAAGCTTTCTTT
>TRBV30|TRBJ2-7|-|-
CAWDGGSYEQYF
TGTGCCTGGGACGGAGGGTCCTACGAGCAGTACTTC
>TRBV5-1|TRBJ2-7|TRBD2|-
CASSSGLADRTYEQYF
TGCGCCAGCAGCTCCGGACTAGCGGACAGGACCTACGAGCAGTACTTC
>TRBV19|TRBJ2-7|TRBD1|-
CASSIAPGRQGSYEQYF
TGTGCCAGTAGTATAGCCCCAGGGCGACAGGGCAGTTACGAGCAGTACTTC
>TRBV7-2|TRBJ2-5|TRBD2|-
CASSLLAGGPPYQETQYF
TGTGCCAGCAGCTTATTAGCGGGAGGGCCCCCATACCAAGAGACCCAGTACTTC
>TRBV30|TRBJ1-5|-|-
CAWSVHSNQPQHF
TGTGCCTGGAGTGTTCATAGCAATCAGCCCCAGCATTTT
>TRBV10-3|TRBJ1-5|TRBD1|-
CAISQGELNQPQHF
TGTGCCATCAGTCAGGGGGAACTCAATCAGCCCCAGCATTTT
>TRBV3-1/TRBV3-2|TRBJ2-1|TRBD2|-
CASSQERPRLARYNEQFF
TGTGCCAGCAGCCAAGAACGTCCCCGACTAGCCCGATACAATGAGCAGTTCTTC
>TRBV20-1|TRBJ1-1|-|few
CSARRGRAFF
TGCAGTGCTAGACGGGGAAGAGCTTTCTTT